A selection of T cell receptor beta chains follows, all from one sample in a study of blood T cell repertoires in COVID-19. Profiled with immunoSEQ multiplex PCR; TCRdb holds only in-frame clones, not every one. The table lists 120,000 to 150,000 clones, more than 70% of them singletons, with around 1.5% in the top ten. Sequencing was done on a sample of peripheral blood. The receptor set was obtained from a human donor in a cohort sampled during active COVID-19. CDR3s include the opening cysteine and the closing phenylalanine or tryptophan. The order of the fields is clone size, D gene, CDR3 length, J gene, V gene, CDR3 DNA, CDR3 protein. D genes are given only for firm matches. Clone size appears in some rows only: once, few, many, or a class for an expanded clone.

>.|TRBD2|15|TRBJ2-5|TRBV2
TGTGCCAGCAGTGAGGGGCGGGGGGAGGTTGAGACCCAGTACTTC
CASSEGRGEVETQYF
>.|TRBD2|13|TRBJ2-1|TRBV19
TGTGCCAGTAGACCCCGGGGGGACAATGAGCAGTTCTTC
CASRPRGDNEQFF
>.|.|14|TRBJ2-1|TRBV4-1
TGCGCCAGCAGCCCTTGGACGGGGGACAATGAGCAGTTCTTC
CASSPWTGDNEQFF
>.|.|11|TRBJ2-2|TRBV29-1
TGCAGCGTTGAAGGGCCCGGGGAGCTGTTTTTT
CSVEGPGELFF
>.|.|17|TRBJ2-3|TRBV5-4
TGTGCCAGCAGTCTCCAACGGCGGGGCTCGAACACAGATACGCAGTATTTT
CASSLQRRGSNTDTQYF
>.|TRBD1|14|TRBJ1-2|TRBV19
TGTGCCAGTAGTATGGGACAGGGGGCAAGGGGCTACACCTTC
CASSMGQGARGYTF
>.|TRBD1|14|TRBJ2-4|TRBV5-1
TGCGCCAGCAGTTTGGGGACAGTATTTGACATTCAGTACTTC
CASSLGTVFDIQYF
>.|TRBD1|13|TRBJ1-1|TRBV5-6
TGTGCCAGCAGCTTAACAGGGGGCACTGAAGCTTTCTTT
CASSLTGGTEAFF
>.|TRBD1|14|TRBJ1-4|TRBV29-1
TGCAGCGTTGCGGAGGGGGCCGGGTATGAAAAACTGTTTTTT
CSVAEGAGYEKLFF
>.|.|14|TRBJ2-7|TRBV19
TGTGCCAGTAGTATCGCGCCTTTCACCTACGAGCAGTACTTC
CASSIAPFTYEQYF
>.|TRBD2|17|TRBJ2-7|TRBV5-1
TGCGCCAGCAGCTTGGCTGCTAGCGGGGGAGTTTCCTACGAGCAGTACTTC
CASSLAASGGVSYEQYF
>.|TRBD1|14|TRBJ1-5|TRBV7-3
TGTGCCAGCAGCACACGACAGGGCCATCAGCCCCAGCATTTT
CASSTRQGHQPQHF
>.|.|14|TRBJ2-7|TRBV9
TGTGCCAGCAGCGTAGGAACAGGGACCTACGAGCAGTACTTC
CASSVGTGTYEQYF
>once|TRBD1|21|TRBJ1-3|TRBV4-3
TGCGCCAGCAGCCAAGATTGGGGCGGGACAGGTCTTACCAACTCTGGAAACACCATATATTTT
CASSQDWGGTGLTNSGNTIYF
>.|.|13|TRBJ1-2|TRBV13
TGTGCCAGCAGCTCACAGGGCGCCTCCGGCTACACCTTC
CASSSQGASGYTF
>.|.|15|TRBJ2-3|TRBV7-7
TGTGCTAGCAGCCCCGGGACTGAGAACCCAGATACGCAGTATTTT
CASSPGTENPDTQYF
>.|.|15|TRBJ1-3|TRBV27
TGTGCCAGCAGCCCCCTTGCGGAGGCTGGAAACACCATATATTTT
CASSPLAEAGNTIYF
>.|.|15|TRBJ1-5|TRBV5-1
TGCGCCAGCAGCTTGGATGGTGGGGGGGGTCAGCCCCAGCATTTT
CASSLDGGGGQPQHF
>.|TRBD1|13|TRBJ2-1|TRBV5-1
TGCGCCAGCAGCTTAGGACAGGTCAATGAGCAGTTCTTC
CASSLGQVNEQFF
>.|.|15|TRBJ1-5|TRBV6-5
TGTGCCAGCAGGGCCACGGGGTATAGCAATCAGCCCCAGCATTTT
CASRATGYSNQPQHF
>.|.|16|TRBJ2-5|TRBV5-8
TGTGCCAGCAGCTTGTGGGCGGGGCCGGGTGACGAGACCCAGTACTTC
CASSLWAGPGDETQYF
>.|TRBD1|15|TRBJ1-2|TRBV5-1
TGCGCCAGCAGCCCTCAGGGACAGGGGTTCCATGGCTACACCTTC
CASSPQGQGFHGYTF
>few|TRBD1|14|TRBJ1-1|TRBV30
TGTGCCTGGAAACCAGAGGGGGCACGGACTGAAGCTTTCTTT
CAWKPEGARTEAFF
>.|TRBD1|14|TRBJ2-7|TRBV5-1
TGCGCCAGCAGCCGAGGGACAGGGGGTTACGAGCAGTACTTC
CASSRGTGGYEQYF
>.|.|16|TRBJ1-5|TRBV4-1
TGCGCCAGCAGCCAAGGAAGCGGGGGAAGCAATCAGCCCCAGCATTTT
CASSQGSGGSNQPQHF
>.|TRBD2|18|TRBJ2-1|TRBV6-6
TGTGCCAGCAGTCTTGGGACTAGCGGGGGGGCAGGTCTAAATGAGCAGTTCTTC
CASSLGTSGGAGLNEQFF
>.|.|14|TRBJ1-4|TRBV2
TGTGCCAGCAGTGAGATAGGGGTTTTGGAAAAACTGTTTTTT
CASSEIGVLEKLFF
>.|TRBD1|17|TRBJ1-3|TRBV3-1/TRBV3-2
TGTGCCAGCAGCCAAGATTTTTGGCAGGGGGCTGGAAACACCATATATTTT
CASSQDFWQGAGNTIYF
>.|TRBD1|15|TRBJ2-1|TRBV2
TGTGCCAGCAGTCCCGACAGGGGGGGAATCAATGAGCAGTTCTTC
CASSPDRGGINEQFF
>.|.|14|TRBJ2-7|TRBV2
TGTGCCAGCAGTGAGCTTCACGGTTCCTACGAGCAGTACTTC
CASSELHGSYEQYF
>.|.|14|TRBJ2-7|TRBV5-6
TGTGCCAGCAGCTTGGGCCAGGGGTGGGACGAGCAGTACTTC
CASSLGQGWDEQYF
>.|TRBD2|15|TRBJ2-5|TRBV7-8
TGTGCCAGCAGCTTGGAGCGGGGGGTCCAAGAGACCCAGTACTTC
CASSLERGVQETQYF
>.|.|13|TRBJ1-1|TRBV7-9
TGTGCCAGCAGCTTATGGGGAGAGAATGAAGCTTTCTTT
CASSLWGENEAFF
>.|.|15|TRBJ2-7|TRBV27
TGTGCCAGCAGTTTTGGGGGGACCCGGTATACCGAGCAGTACTTC
CASSFGGTRYTEQYF
>.|TRBD1|16|TRBJ2-1|TRBV5-4
TGTGCCAGCAGCGTAGGAACAGGGGTCTACTACAATGAGCAGTTCTTC
CASSVGTGVYYNEQFF
>.|TRBD1|15|TRBJ1-2|TRBV5-1
TGCGCCAGCAGCCCGCGGACAGGGAGGGGTGTTGGCTACACCTTC
CASSPRTGRGVGYTF
>.|.|15|TRBJ2-5|TRBV5-4
TGTGCCAGCAGCTTGGTTACAGGATCCCAAGAGACCCAGTACTTC
CASSLVTGSQETQYF